The TCR beta chain under discussion was sequenced for a study of memory CD4+ T cells and cytomegalovirus serostatus. Study-wide points: Each of 60 to 80 CMV-associated TCRbeta sequences occurred in one to five individuals.

Original methodology: After removing out-of-frame reads, 2 million to 2.5 million distinct TCRbeta sequences remained. TCRdb's table, derived via immunoSEQ multiplex PCR, lists solely in-frame clones and lacks some. The V and J calls and clone size are taken from that table; D and trimming were inferred from the DNA. The sample lists tens of thousands of clones, 75% to 80% occurring once. This clone was recorded only once. What it binds is unknown. Single viable CD3+CD4+CD8-CD45RO+ cells were sorted as the memory CD4+ T cells. Serum IgG to CMV pp150, pp28, p38 and p52 defined serostatus. The CDR3 runs to 13 residues. V lost 3 bases, J lost 7 bases, and 5 bases stayed unmatched. From germline, CDR1 is SNHLY and CDR2 FYNNEI.

The receptor's source is an adult in good health and CMV-seropositive. J is TRBJ2-7 and V is TRBV2; 8 positions agree with TRBD2. Material: memory CD4+ T cells from blood. The CDR3 DNA is TGTGCCAGCAGTGAGGGCGGGGGGAGAGAGCAGTACTTC. As protein: CASSEGGGREQYF.